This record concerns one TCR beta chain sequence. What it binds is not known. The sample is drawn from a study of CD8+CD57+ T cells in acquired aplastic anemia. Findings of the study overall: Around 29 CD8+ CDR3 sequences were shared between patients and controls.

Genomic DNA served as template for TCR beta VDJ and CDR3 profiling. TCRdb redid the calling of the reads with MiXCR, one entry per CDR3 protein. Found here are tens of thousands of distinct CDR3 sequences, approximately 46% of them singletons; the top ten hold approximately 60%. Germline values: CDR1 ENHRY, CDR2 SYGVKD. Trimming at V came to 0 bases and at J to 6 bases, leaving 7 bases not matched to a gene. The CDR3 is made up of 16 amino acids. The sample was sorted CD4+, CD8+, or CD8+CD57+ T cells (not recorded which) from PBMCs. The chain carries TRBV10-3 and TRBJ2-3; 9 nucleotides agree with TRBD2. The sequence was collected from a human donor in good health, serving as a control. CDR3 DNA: TGTGCCATCAGTGAGTCCCCTAGCGGGACGGGTGATACGCAGTATTTT. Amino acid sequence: CAISESPSGTGDTQYF.